This entry lists 10 T cell receptor beta chains sequenced from one sample in a study of cytomegalovirus exposure and HLA in healthy donors (dated by TCRdb to the late 2010s). Preparation of the library involved the immunoSEQ multiplex PCR assay. A mixture of 60 forward primers for TCR Vbeta segments and 13 reverse primers for TCR Jbeta segments was used in the multiplex PCR. TCRdb holds this immuneACCESS table with in-frame rearrangements only. Some clones are missing; in checked studies, unresolved V genes explain under half, and the rest has no known cause. This sample has 150,000 to 200,000 clones in its table, and roughly 79% of those were observed once. In total, the top ten clones hold approximately 2.2% of the sample. Sequences were obtained from PBMCs. The receptor source for this set is a woman in her thirties in good health and CMV-seropositive.

The J gene is TRBJ2-5, the V gene TRBV29-1, with TRBD1 as a possible D gene (5 bases). Germline lookup yields CDR1 SQVTM and CDR2 ANQGSEA. CDR3 length: 12 residues. The V end lost 6 bases, the J end lost 5 bases, and 13 bases lay between the germline ends. DNA of the CDR3: TGCAGCGTCCCAGTGGGGCGGGAGACCCAGTACTTC. It encodes CSVPVGRETQYF.

V and J are TRBV5-6 and TRBJ2-7, with 12 bases that match TRBD1. This CDR3 spans 16 amino acids. V lost 0 bases, J lost 5 bases, and 6 bases stayed unmatched. Germline loops: CDR1 SGHDT, CDR2 YYEEEE. As DNA, the CDR3 is TGTGCCAGCAGCTTGGATCCGGGACAGGGGGCCCACGAGCAGTACTTC. Protein sequence: CASSLDPGQGAHEQYF. The full variable domain, completed using reference TRBV5-6 and TRBJ2-7, is DAGVTQSPTHLIKTRGQQVTLRCSPKSGHDTVSWYQQALGQGPQFIFQYYEEEERQRGNFPDRFSGHQFPNYSSELNVNALLLGDSALYLCASSLDPGQGAHEQYFGPGTRLTVT.

The chain recombines TRBV5-4 with TRBJ2-3, with 9 positions matching TRBD1. The CDR3 is 16 amino acids. Germline V lookup: CDR1 SGHNT, CDR2 YYREEE (reference sequence). Trimming at V came to 0 bases and at J to 7 bases, leaving 9 bases not matched to a gene. The CDR3 DNA is TGTGCCAGCAGCTTGGAACGGGGACAGGGACCACATACGCAGTATTTT. As protein: CASSLERGQGPHTQYF. Full variable domain (missing parts from reference TRBV5-4 and TRBJ2-3): ETGVTQSPTHLIKTRGQQVTLRCSSQSGHNTVSWYQQALGQGPQFIFQYYREEENGRGNFPPRFSGLQFPNYSSELNVNALELDDSALYLCASSLERGQGPHTQYFGPGTRLTVL.

In its sample, this clone was seen a few times. The chain combines TRBV7-2 with TRBJ1-1; 7 nucleotides line up with TRBD1. V was pared by 5 bases and J by 11 bases, with 11 bases of the junction left unmatched. CDR3 length: 13 residues. The germline gives CDR1 SGHTA, CDR2 FQGNSA. DNA for the CDR3: TGTGCCAGCAGCGATAAGACAGGGCGGCTGGCTTTCTTT. Its protein is CASSDKTGRLAFF. Complete variable domain (other parts from reference TRBV7-2 and TRBJ1-1): GAGVSQSPSNKVTEKGKDVELRCDPISGHTALYWYRQSLGQGLEFLIYFQGNSAPDKSGLPSDRFSAERTGGSVSTLTIQRTQQEDSAVYLCASSDKTGRLAFFGQGTRLTVV.

As regards this clone: Other DNA sequences in the sample encode the same CDR3. V is TRBV4-3 and J is TRBJ1-5; D is uncertain. Per germline, CDR1 LGHNA and CDR2 YSLEER. There are 15 residues in the CDR3. Between the trimmed V and J ends, which lost 0 bases and 0 bases, there was a span of 6 bases. This CDR3 reads CASSQDRVSNQPQHF. The CDR3 nucleotides are TGCGCCAGCAGCCAAGATCGGGTTAGCAATCAGCCCCAGCATTTT.

The chain carries TRBV2 and TRBJ1-1; D uncertain. V lost 5 bases, J lost 11 bases, and 15 bases lay in between. The CDR3 sequence is 12 residues long. Germline V lookup: CDR1 SNHLY, CDR2 FYNNEI. CDR3 nucleotide sequence: TGTGCCAGCAGTCCCGGGAGTCCCTTGGCTTTCTTT. Protein: CASSPGSPLAFF.

This rearrangement joins TRBV9 to TRBJ2-2; 8 bases map to TRBD2. The CDR3 runs to 19 residues. Trimming cost V 0 bases and J 3 bases; bases outside gene matches: 13. Germline V lookup: CDR1 SGDLS, CDR2 YYNGEE. The CDR3 DNA reads as TGTGCCAGCAGCGTAGGTGTAGCGGGATGGACGCGAGACACCGGGGAGCTGTTTTTT. This sequence encodes CASSVGVAGWTRDTGELFF.

The gene calls are TRBV4-3 and TRBJ2-3; perhaps TRBD2 as D (6 bases). Between the trimmed V and J ends, which lost 1 base and 0 bases, there was a span of 8 bases. Germline V CDR1 and CDR2: LGHNA, YSLEER. The CDR3 length is 15 residues. CDR3 residues: CASSQGGTSTDTQYF. CDR3 DNA sequence: TGCGCCAGCAGCCAAGGAGGGACTAGCACAGATACGCAGTATTTT.

The V and J genes are TRBV4-1 and TRBJ2-7; TRBD1 matches 8 bases. Trimming at V came to 1 base and at J to 3 bases, leaving 5 bases not matched to a gene. This CDR3 region has 15 residues. Germline CDR1 is MGHRA and CDR2 is YSYEKL. CDR3 residues: CASSQGGTGRYEQYF. CDR3 coding DNA: TGCGCCAGCAGCCAAGGAGGGACAGGACGCTACGAGCAGTACTTC.

The chain couples TRBV6-5 to TRBJ2-5; 9 positions match TRBD1. The assigned J gene may be wrong: the sequence end matches TRBJ2-7 better. The CDR3 loop spans 14 amino acids. The V gene's germline CDR1 is MNHEY and CDR2 SVGAGI. CDR3 residues: CASRDRGPSYEQYF. CDR3 bases: TGTGCCAGCAGGGACAGGGGACCCTCCTACGAGCAGTACTTC.